This T cell receptor beta chain was profiled in a study of monozygotic twins with inflammatory bowel disease. Points from the study as a whole: Some repertoire variability may stem from patients' differing immunosuppressive treatments.

As regards this clonotype: The antigen remains undetermined.

CDR1 is MNHEY, CDR2 SMNVEV, per germline (reference sequence). This CDR3 is 14 amino acids long. TCRdb derives one entry per CDR3 protein from the 5' RACE reads, leaving out DNA. Its listing shows around 410,000 distinct CDR3 sequences. This clonotype originated in a human donor with ulcerative colitis or Crohn's disease, or a healthy co-twin of an affected twin (not recorded which). The sample taken for sequencing was blood. This chain links TRBV27 with TRBJ2-5; TCRdb names TRBD1, which stays unverified in the absence of DNA. This CDR3 reads CASSPRRPQETQYF.